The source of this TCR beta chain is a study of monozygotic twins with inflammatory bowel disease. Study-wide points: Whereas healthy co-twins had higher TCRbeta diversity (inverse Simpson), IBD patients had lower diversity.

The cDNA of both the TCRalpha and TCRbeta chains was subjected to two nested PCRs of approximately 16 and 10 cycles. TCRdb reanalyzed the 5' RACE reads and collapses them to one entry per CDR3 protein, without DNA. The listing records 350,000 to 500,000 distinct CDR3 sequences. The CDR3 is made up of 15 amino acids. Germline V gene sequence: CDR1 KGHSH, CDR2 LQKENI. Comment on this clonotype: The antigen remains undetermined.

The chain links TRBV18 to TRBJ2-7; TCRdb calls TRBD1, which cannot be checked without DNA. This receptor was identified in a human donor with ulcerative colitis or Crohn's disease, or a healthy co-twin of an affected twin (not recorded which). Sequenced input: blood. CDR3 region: CASSQTGTGVHEQYF.